Detailed here is one T cell receptor beta chain. The data stem from a study of cytomegalovirus exposure and HLA in healthy donors. The PCR employed 60 Vbeta primers together with 13 Jbeta primers. Here immunoSEQ multiplex PCR was the method, and the copy in TCRdb shows in-frame clones only, minus some. The sample has some 150,000 clones, approximately 81% seen once. The length of the CDR3 is 12 residues. V gave up 2 bases and J gave up 4 bases, with 7 bases separating them. Germline V lookup: CDR1 SGHKS, CDR2 YYEKEE (reference sequence). This sequence was found in a woman under 40 in good health and CMV-seropositive. The chain is built from TRBV5-5 and TRBJ2-7; D remains ambiguous. The sequencing sample was made of PBMCs. The CDR3, as DNA: TGTGCCAGCAGCTTACGGTTATACGAGCAGTACTTC. This gives the protein CASSLRLYEQYF.